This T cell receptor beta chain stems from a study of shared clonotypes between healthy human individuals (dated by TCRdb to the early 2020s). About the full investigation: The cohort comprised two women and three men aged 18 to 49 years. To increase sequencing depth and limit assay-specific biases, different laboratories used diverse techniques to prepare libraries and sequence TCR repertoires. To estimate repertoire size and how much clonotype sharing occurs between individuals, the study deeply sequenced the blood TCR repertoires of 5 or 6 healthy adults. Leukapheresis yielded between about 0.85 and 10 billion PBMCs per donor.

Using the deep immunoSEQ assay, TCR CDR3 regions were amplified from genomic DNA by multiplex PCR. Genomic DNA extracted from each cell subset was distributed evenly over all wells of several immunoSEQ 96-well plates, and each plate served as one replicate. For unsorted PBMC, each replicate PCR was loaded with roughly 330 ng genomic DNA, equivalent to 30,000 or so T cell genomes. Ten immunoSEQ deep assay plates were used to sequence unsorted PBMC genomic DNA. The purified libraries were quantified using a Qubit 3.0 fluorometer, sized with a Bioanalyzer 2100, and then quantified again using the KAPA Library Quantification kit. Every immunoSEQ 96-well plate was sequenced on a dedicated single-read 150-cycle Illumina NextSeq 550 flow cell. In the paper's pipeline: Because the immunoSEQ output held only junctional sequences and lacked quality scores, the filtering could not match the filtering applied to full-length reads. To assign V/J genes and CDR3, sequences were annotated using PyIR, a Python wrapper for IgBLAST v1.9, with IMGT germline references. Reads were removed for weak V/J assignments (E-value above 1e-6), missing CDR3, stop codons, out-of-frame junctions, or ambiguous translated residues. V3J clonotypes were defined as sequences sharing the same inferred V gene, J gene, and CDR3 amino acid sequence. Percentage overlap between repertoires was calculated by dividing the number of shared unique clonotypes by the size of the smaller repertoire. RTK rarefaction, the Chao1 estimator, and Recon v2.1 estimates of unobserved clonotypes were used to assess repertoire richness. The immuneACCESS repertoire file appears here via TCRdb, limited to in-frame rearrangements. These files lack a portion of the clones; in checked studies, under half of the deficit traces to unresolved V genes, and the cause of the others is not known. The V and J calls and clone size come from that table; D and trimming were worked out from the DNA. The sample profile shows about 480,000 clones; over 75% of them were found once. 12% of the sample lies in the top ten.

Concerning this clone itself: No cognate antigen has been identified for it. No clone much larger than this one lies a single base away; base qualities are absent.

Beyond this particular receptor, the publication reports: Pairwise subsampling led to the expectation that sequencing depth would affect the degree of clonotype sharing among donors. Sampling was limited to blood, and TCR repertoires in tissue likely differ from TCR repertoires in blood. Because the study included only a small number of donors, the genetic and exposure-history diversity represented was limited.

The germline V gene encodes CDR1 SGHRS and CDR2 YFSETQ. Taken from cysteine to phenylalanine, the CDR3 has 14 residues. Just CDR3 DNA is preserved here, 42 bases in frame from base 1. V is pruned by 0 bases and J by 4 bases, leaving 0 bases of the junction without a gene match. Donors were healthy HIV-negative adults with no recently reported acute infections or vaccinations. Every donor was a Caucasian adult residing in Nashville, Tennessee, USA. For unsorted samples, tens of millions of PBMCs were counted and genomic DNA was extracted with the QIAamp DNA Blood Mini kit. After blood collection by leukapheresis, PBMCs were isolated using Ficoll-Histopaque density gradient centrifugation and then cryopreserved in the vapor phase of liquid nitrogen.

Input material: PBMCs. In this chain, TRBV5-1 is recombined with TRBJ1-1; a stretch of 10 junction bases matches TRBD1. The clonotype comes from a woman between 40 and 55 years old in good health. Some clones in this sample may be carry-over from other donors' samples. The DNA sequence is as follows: TGCGCCAGCAGCTTGGGACAGGGGGCCACTGAAGCTTTCTTT. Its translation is CASSLGQGATEAFF.